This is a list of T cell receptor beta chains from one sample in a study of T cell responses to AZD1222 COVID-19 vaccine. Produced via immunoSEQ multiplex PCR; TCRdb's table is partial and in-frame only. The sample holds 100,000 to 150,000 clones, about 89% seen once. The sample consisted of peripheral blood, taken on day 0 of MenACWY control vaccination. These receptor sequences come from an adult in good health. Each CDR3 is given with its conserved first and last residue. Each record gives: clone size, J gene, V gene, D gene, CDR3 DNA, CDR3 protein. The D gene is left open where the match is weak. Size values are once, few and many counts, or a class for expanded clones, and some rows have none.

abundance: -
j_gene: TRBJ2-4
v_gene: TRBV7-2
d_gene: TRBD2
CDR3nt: TGTGCCAGCAGCTTAGTTATGGGCGGGAGGGCCGGCATTCAGTACTTC
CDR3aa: CASSLVMGGRAGIQYF

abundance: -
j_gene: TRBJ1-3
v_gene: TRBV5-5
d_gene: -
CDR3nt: TGTGCCAGCAGCTTAGGGGACTCTGGAAACACCATATATTTT
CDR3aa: CASSLGDSGNTIYF

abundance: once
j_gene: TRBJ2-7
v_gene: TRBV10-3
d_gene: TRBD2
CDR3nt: TGTGCCATCAGTGATCCTAACCGGGGACTAGCGGATTACGAGCAGTACTTC
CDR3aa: CAISDPNRGLADYEQYF

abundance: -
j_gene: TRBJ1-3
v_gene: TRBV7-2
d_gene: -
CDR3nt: TGTGCCAGCAGCTTAAATCAGGGGCTGGGAAACACCATATATTTT
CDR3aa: CASSLNQGLGNTIYF

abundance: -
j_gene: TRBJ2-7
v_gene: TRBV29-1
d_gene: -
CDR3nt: TGCAGCGTCAAAGGGGTCCTTAGTTCCTACGAGCAGTACTTC
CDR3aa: CSVKGVLSSYEQYF

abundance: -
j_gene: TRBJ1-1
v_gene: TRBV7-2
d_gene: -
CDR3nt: TGTGCCAGCAGCTTAGGACAGATCCTTAACACTGAAGCTTTCTTT
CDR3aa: CASSLGQILNTEAFF

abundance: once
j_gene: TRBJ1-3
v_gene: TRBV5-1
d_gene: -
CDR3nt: TGCGCCAGCAGCTTGTTGTTGGGGGCCGGAAACACCATATATTTT
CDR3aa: CASSLLLGAGNTIYF

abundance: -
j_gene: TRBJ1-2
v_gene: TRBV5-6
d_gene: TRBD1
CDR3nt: TGTGCCAGCAGCAGGGGACAGCGAGTGAATGGCTACACCTTC
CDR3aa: CASSRGQRVNGYTF

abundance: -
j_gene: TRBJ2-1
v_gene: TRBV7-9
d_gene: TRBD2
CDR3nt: TGTGCCAGCAGCTTAAACAGCGGGAGTTTGGGTGAGCAGTTCTTC
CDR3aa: CASSLNSGSLGEQFF

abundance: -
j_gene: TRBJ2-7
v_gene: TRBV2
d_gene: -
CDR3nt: TGTGCCAGCCTACGGGACTCCGACTACGAGCAGTACTTC
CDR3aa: CASLRDSDYEQYF

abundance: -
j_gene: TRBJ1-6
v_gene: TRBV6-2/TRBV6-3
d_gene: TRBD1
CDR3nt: TGTGCCAGCAGGTACCAGGACAGGAGGAATTCACCCCTCCACTTT
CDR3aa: CASRYQDRRNSPLHF

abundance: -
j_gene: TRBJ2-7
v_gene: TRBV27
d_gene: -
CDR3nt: TGTGCCAGCCGGGCCGGCAGCTATTACCAGAGCTCCTACGAGCAGTACTTC
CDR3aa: CASRAGSYYQSSYEQYF

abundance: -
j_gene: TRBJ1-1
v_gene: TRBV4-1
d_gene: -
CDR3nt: TGCGCCAGCAGCCAAGCCCCCCGGCGGGTGAACACTGAAGCTTTCTTT
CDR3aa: CASSQAPRRVNTEAFF

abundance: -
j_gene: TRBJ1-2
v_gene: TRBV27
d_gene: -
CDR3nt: TGTGCCAGCAGTTTTGGGGGGGCGAATATCTATGGCTACACCTTC
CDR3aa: CASSFGGANIYGYTF

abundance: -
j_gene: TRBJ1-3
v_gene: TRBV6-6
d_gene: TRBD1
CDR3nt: TGTGCCAGCAGTCCCCCACCCGGACAGGGAGTAATAGGAAACACCATATATTTT
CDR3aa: CASSPPPGQGVIGNTIYF

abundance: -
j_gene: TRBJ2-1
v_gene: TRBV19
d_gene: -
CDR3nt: TGTGCCAGTAGGCAGGAGACTAAGGCCAACGGGCAGTTCTTC
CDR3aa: CASRQETKANGQFF

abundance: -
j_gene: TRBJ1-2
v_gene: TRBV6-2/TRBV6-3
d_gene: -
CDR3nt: TGTGCCAGCAGTTCCCCGGGAGGTTCGTATGGCTACACCTTC
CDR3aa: CASSSPGGSYGYTF

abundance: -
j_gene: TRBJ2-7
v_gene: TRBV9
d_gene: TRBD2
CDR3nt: TGTGCCAGCAGCGGATCGACTAGCGACTACGAGCAGTACTTC
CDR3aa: CASSGSTSDYEQYF

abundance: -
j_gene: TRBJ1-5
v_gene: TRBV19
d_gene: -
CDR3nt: TGTGCCAGTAGTCTCTTGGGACACCAGAGCAATCAGCCCCAGCATTTT
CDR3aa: CASSLLGHQSNQPQHF

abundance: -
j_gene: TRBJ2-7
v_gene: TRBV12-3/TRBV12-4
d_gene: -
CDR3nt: TGTGCCAGCAGTTTCGGACTGGACCTCGAGCAGTACTTC
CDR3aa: CASSFGLDLEQYF

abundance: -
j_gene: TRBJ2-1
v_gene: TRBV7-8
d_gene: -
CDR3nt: TGTGCCAGCAGCACCCTCCTTATAGGTGCCTCGAGCTCCTACAATGAGCAGTTCTTC
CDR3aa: CASSTLLIGASSSYNEQFF

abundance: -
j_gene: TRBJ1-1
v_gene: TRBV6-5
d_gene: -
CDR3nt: TGTGCCAGCCTTAGGGGAAGGGGCACTGAAGCTTTCTTT
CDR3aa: CASLRGRGTEAFF

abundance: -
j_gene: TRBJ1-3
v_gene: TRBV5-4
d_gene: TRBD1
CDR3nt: TGTGCCAGCAGCACAGGGGGCTCGGCTGGAAACACCATATATTTT
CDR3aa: CASSTGGSAGNTIYF

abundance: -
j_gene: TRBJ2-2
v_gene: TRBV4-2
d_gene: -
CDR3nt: TGTGCCAGCAGCCTGGATACCGGGGCGAACACCGGGGAGCTGTTTTTT
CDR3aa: CASSLDTGANTGELFF

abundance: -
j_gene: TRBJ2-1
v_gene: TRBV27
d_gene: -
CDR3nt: TGTGCCAGTCTTCGATTGGGTGAGCAGTTCTTC
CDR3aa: CASLRLGEQFF

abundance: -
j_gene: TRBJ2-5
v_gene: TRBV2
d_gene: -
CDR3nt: TGTGCCAGCAGCCGGGACATTCAAGAGACCCAGTACTTC
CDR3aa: CASSRDIQETQYF

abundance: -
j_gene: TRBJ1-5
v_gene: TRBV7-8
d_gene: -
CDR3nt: TGTGCCAGCAGCTTGGGGGATGATAGGAGCAATCAGCCCCAGCATTTT
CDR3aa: CASSLGDDRSNQPQHF

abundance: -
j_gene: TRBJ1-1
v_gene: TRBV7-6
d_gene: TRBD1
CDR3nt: TGTGCCAGCAGCTTACAACAGGGGGCGATGAACACTGAAGCTTTCTTT
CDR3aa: CASSLQQGAMNTEAFF

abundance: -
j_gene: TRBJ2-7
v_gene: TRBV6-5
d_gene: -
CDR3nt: TGTGCCAGCGACAGATCCTACGAGCAGTACTTC
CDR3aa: CASDRSYEQYF

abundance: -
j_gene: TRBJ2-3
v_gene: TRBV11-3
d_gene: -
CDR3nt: TGTGCCAGCAGCCATAGCGCTTCTAGCACAGATACGCAGTATTTT
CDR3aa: CASSHSASSTDTQYF

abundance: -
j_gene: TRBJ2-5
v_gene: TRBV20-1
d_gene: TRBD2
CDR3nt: TGCAGTGCTAGTGATCGCCTAGCGGGAGAATTTGGGACCCAGTACTTC
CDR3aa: CSASDRLAGEFGTQYF

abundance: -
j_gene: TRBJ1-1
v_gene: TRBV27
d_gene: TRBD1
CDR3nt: TGTGCCAGCAGTCCACAGGGGGCAACTGAAGCTTTCTTT
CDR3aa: CASSPQGATEAFF

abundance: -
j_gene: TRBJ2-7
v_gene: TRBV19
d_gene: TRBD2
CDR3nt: TGTGCCAGTAGTATAGTCCTCGGGACTAGCGGGAGCTCCCCCTACGAGCAGTACTTC
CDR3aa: CASSIVLGTSGSSPYEQYF

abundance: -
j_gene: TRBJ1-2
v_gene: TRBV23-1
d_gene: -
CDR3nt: TGCGCCAGCAGTCAATCGGAGGCGGTTGGCTACACCTTC
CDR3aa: CASSQSEAVGYTF

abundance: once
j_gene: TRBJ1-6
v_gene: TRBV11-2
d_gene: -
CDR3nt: TGTGCCAGCAGCTTAGATCAAATAACTTTCGGGACCCAGAATTCACCCCTCCACTTT
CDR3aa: CASSLDQITFGTQNSPLHF

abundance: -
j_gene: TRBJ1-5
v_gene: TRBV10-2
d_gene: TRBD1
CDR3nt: TGCGCCAGCAGTGAGGACAGGGGTTTAAATCAGCCCCAGCATTTT
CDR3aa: CASSEDRGLNQPQHF

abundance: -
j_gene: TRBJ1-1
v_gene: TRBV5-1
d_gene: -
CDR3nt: TGCGCCAGCAGCTTGGAAGGACAGAACACTGAAGCTTTCTTT
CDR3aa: CASSLEGQNTEAFF

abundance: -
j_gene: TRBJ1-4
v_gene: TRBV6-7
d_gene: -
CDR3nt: TGTGCCAGCAGTTACTCGATAGAGAGGGGGAAAGATGAAAAACTGTTTTTT
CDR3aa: CASSYSIERGKDEKLFF

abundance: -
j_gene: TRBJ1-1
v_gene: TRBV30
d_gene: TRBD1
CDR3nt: TGTGCCTGGAGTGTTAACCGGGACAGGGGGACTTTCTTT
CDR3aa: CAWSVNRDRGTFF

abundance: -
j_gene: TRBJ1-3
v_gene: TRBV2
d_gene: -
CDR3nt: TGTGCCAGCACCGGACAGATTCTAAGAAACACCATATATTTT
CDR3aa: CASTGQILRNTIYF

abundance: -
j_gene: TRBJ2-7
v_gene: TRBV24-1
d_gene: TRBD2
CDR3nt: TGTGCCACCAGGGCTGGCGGGGGCTCCTACGAGCAGTACTTC
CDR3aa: CATRAGGGSYEQYF

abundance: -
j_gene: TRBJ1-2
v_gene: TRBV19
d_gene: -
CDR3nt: TGTGCCAGTAGCAGTGGGACCGAACATCACTACTATGGCTACACCTTC
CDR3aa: CASSSGTEHHYYGYTF

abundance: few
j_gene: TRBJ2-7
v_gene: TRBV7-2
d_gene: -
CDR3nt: TGTGCCAGCGCCGCGGGCGGCCCCGTAGCCGGTCAGTACTTC
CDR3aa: CASAAGGPVAGQYF

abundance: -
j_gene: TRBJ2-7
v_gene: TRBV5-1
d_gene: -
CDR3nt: TGCGCCAGCAGCTCGGATAGGGAGCAGTACTTC
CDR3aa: CASSSDREQYF

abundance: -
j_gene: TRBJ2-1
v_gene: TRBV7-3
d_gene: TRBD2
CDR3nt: TGTGCCAGCAGTTCAACTAGCGGGAGATACAATGAGCAGTTCTTC
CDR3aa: CASSSTSGRYNEQFF

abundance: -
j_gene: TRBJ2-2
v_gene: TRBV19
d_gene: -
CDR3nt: TGTGCCAGTAGTATAGTCGACGGGAGAGGGACCGGGGAGCTGTTTTTT
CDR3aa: CASSIVDGRGTGELFF

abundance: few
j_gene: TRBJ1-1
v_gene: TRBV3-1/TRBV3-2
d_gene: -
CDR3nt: TGTGCCAGCAGCCGGGCCGGGGCTGAAGCTTTCTTT
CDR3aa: CASSRAGAEAFF

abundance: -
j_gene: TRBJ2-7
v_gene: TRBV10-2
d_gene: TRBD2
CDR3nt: TGCGCCAGCAGTGAACTAGCGGGAGGAGAGGATGGCTCCTACGAGCAGTACTTC
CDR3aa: CASSELAGGEDGSYEQYF

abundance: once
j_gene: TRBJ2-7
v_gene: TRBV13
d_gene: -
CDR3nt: TGTGCCAGCAGCCCAAGGACTGTCCCCGAGCAGTACTTC
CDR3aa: CASSPRTVPEQYF

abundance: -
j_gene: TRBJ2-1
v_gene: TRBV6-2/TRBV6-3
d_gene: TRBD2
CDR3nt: TGTGCCAGTACCCCTAGCGGAGCGTACAATGAGCAGTTCTTC
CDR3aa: CASTPSGAYNEQFF

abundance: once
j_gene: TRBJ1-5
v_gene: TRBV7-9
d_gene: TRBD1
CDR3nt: TGTGCCAGCAGCTTAGAGGGGACAGTTGGCAATCAGCCCCAGCATTTT
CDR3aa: CASSLEGTVGNQPQHF

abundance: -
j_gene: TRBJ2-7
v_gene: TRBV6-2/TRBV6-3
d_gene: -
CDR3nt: TGTGCCAGCAGCCCAGGATCCTACGAGCAGTACTTC
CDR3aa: CASSPGSYEQYF

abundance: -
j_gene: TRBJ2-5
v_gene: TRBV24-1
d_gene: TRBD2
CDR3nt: TGTGCCACCAGTTCCGGGACTAGCGGGAGTCCGGAGACCCAGTACTTC
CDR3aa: CATSSGTSGSPETQYF